This T cell receptor beta chain came from a study of spatial heterogeneity in lung cancer (dated by TCRdb to between 2019 and 2020). Describing the broader study: The donors were more than 60 patients from the lung TRACERx cohort who had early-stage, untreated non-small cell lung cancer. At surgery, fewer than 250 tumor regions, 64 matched nontumor lung samples and about 56 PBMC samples were TCR-sequenced for both alpha and beta chains. In non-small cell lung cancer, the study made a quantitative comparison of TCR alpha and beta repertoires among multiple tumor regions, matched nontumor lung and blood. TCR repertoire features were related to nonsynonymous mutation counts determined by whole-exome sequencing of tumor tissue. In the raw uncorrected reads, each unique combination of TCR and UMI appeared more than ten times on average. Beta-chain transcripts were consistently detected in greater numbers than alpha-chain transcripts, which likely reflects a higher abundance of beta-chain transcripts. Follow-up PBMC samples were sequenced whenever available, with the median time to follow-up being 2 to 3 years after resection.

In the case of this clonotype: This clone's antigen is unknown. No base quality values were provided; no much bigger clone lies one nucleotide off.

Explained via the paper, the time point label denotes: blood at routine non-recurrence follow-up after resection. For TCR sequencing, whole RNA was extracted from tumor and nontumor lung tissue, or from cryopreserved PBMC samples, and no cell sorting was done. Only patients with enough RNA available from two or more tumor regions were chosen for TCR sequencing. The CDR3 spans 15 residues, from the cysteine through the phenylalanine. Just CDR3 DNA is preserved here, 45 bases in frame from base 1. CDR1 KGHSH and CDR2 LQKENI are derived from the germline V gene. V is cut by 0 bases and J by 5 bases, and the space between the germline ends is 12 bases. General findings and caveats noted by the study authors: Only approximately 15 patients were included in the comparisons of baseline and follow-up blood repertoires. Ubiquitous expanded tumor TCRs were detected in blood more often at tumor resection than at routine follow-up. Confirming at a functional level the hypothesis that regional TCRs recognize regional mutations was considered to require additional single-cell paired TCR alpha and beta sequencing.

The library was built by means of 5' RACE. The listed sequencing device is NextSeq 500. In the TCR library protocol, a unique molecular identifier was attached to each TCR cDNA molecule so that PCR and sequencing errors could be corrected. Per the original workflow: TCR identification, UMI-based error correction and CDR3 extraction were all carried out with Decombinator tools. Expanded TCRs were defined as those above a frequency of 2 per 1,000, corresponding to the top 1% of the tumor frequency distribution. Renyi diversity was computed with the R vegan package after each repertoire had been subsampled 100 times to 5,000 TCRs. CDR3 similarity networks were constructed using string-kernel similarity of amino acid triplets, with links drawn between CDR3s whose pairwise similarity was above 0.82. TCRdb reanalyzed the raw reads on its own, using fastp at Q25 for trimming and MiXCR for clone calling, and kept in-frame beta chains. All rows with the same CDR3 protein become a single entry with the most common DNA and genes. Here the V and J calls rest on TCRdb's processing, not on the authors' analysis. The sample yields 49,000 or so distinct CDR3 sequences; about 10% were counted once. The top ten clonotypes cover about 30% of the sample.

The receptor's source is a male donor with early-stage non-small cell lung cancer. The rearrangement combines TRBV18 with TRBJ2-3; TRBD2 is a possible D gene, resting on 6 matching bases. Sequencing was performed on PBMCs, taken at follow-up. This receptor carries the CDR3 CASSPPTGDGDTQYF. Here is the DNA: TGTGCCAGCTCACCACCGACGGGAGATGGAGATACGCAGTATTTT.